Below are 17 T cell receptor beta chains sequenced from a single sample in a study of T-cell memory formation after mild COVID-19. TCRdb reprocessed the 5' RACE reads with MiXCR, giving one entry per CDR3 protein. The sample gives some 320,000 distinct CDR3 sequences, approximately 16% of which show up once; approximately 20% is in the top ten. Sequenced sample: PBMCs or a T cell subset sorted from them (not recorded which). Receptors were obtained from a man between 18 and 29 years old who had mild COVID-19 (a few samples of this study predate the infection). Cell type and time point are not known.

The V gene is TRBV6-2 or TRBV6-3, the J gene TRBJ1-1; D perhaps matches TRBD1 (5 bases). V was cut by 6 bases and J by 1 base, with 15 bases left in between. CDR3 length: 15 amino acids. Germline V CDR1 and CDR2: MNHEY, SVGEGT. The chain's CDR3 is CASSREGLGNTEAFF. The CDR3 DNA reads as TGTGCCAGCAGCCGCGAGGGGCTGGGGAACACTGAAGCTTTCTTT.

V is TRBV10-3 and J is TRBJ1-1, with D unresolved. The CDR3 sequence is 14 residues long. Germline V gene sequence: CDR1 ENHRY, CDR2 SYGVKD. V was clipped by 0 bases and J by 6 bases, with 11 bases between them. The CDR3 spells CAISESPGGSEAFF. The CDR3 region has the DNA TGTGCCATCAGTGAGTCGCCCGGAGGGTCTGAAGCTTTCTTT.

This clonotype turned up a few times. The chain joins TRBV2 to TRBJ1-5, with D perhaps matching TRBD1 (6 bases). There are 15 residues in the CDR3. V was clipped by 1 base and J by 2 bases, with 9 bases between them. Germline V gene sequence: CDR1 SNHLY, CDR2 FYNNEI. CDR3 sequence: CASSEGGGGNQPQHF. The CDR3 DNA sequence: TGTGCCAGCAGTGAAGGCGGGGGCGGCAATCAGCCCCAGCATTTT.

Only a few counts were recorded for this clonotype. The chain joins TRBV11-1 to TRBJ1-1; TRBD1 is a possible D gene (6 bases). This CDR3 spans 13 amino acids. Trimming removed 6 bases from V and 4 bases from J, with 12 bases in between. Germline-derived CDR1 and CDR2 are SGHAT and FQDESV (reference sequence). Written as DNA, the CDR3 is TGTGCCAGCAGTCGTACAGGGCGCACTGAAGCTTTCTTT. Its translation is CASSRTGRTEAFF.

CDR3 coding DNA: TGCGCCAGCAGCCAAGACCTACAGGAATTTTCCGAAGCTTTCTTT. Translation: CASSQDLQEFSEAFF. This chain links TRBV4-1 with TRBJ1-1; D possibly corresponds to TRBD1 (5 bases). The V and J ends lost 0 bases and 8 bases respectively, with 16 bases between them. Germline values: CDR1 MGHRA, CDR2 YSYEKL. CDR3 length: 15 amino acids.

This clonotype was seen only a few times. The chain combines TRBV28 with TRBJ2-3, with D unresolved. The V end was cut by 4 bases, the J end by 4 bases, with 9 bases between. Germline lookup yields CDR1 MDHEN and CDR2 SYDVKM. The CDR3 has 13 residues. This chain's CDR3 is CASSSSPADTQYF. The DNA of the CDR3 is TGTGCCAGCAGTTCCTCTCCTGCAGATACGCAGTATTTT.

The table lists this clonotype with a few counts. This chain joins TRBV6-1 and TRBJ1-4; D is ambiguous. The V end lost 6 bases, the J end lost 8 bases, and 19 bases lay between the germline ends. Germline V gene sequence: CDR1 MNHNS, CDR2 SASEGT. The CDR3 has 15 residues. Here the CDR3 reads CASRLTYPIGEKLFF. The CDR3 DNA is TGTGCCAGCAGGTTGACGTATCCCATAGGAGAAAAACTGTTTTTT.

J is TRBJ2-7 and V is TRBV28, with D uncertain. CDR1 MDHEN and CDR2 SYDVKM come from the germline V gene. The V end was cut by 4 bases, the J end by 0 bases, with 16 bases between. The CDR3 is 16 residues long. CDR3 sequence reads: CASSSPHGPSSYEQYV. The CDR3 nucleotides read TGTGCCAGCAGTTCGCCACATGGGCCGAGCTCCTACGAGCAGTACGTC.

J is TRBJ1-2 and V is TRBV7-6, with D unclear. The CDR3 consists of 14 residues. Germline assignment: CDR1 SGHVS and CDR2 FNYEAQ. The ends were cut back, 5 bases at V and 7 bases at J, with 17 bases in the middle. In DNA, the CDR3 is TGTGCCAGCAGCCCTGGACCGGGAGCGTCTGGCTACACCTTC. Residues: CASSPGPGASGYTF.

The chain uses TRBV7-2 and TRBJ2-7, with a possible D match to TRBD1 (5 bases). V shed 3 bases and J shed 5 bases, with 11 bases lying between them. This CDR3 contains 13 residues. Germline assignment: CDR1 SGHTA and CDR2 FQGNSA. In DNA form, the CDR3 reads TGTGCCAGCAGCTTGCAGGGTAGGAACGAGCAGTACGTC. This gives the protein CASSLQGRNEQYV.

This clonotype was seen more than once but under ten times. CDR3 DNA: TGCGCCAGCAGCTTGACCGGACGGGAGCAGTACGTC. Protein sequence: CASSLTGREQYV. The chain has TRBV5-1 and TRBJ2-7; no firm D call. V was cut by 1 base and J by 7 bases, with 9 bases left in between. The CDR3 covers 12 residues. Germline V gene lookup returns CDR1 SGHRS and CDR2 YFSETQ.

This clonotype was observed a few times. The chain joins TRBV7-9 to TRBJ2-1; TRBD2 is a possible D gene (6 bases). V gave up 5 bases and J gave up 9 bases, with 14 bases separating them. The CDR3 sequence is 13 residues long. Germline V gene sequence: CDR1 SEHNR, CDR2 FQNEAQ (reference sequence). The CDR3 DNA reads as TGTGCCAGCAGCCCTTTGGACGGGGGTGAGCAGTTCTTC. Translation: CASSPLDGGEQFF.

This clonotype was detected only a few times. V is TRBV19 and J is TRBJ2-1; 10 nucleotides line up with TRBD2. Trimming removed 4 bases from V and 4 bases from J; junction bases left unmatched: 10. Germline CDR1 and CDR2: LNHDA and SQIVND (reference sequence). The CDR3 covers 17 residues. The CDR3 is CASSRPGASGGYNEQFF. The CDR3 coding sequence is TGTGCCAGTAGTAGGCCGGGAGCTAGCGGGGGTTACAATGAGCAGTTCTTC.

The CDR3: CASSGPGTGSANYGYTF. The DNA of the CDR3 is TGTGCCAGCAGCGGTCCGGGGACAGGGTCGGCCAACTATGGCTACACCTTC. The rearrangement uses TRBV7-9 and TRBJ1-2, with TRBD1 identical over 9 bases. Germline assignment: CDR1 SEHNR and CDR2 FQNEAQ (reference sequence). V dropped 5 bases and J dropped 2; count of bases not matched to a gene: 12. CDR3 length equals 17 residues.

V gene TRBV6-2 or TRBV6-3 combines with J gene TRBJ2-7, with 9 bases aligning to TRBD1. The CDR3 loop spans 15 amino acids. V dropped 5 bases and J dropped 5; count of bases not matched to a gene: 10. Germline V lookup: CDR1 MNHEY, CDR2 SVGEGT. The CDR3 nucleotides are TGTGCCAGCAGTGGCCAGGGGACAGGGCATCACGAGCAGTACTTC. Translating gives CASSGQGTGHHEQYF.

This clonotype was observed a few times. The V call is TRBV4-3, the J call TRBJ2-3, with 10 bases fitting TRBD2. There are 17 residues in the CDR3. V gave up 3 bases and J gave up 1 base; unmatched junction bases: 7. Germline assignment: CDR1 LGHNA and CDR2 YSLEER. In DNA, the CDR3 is TGCGCCAGCAGCCAGGGTAGCGGGGGGCCCCGCACAGATACGCAGTATTTT. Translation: CASSQGSGGPRTDTQYF.

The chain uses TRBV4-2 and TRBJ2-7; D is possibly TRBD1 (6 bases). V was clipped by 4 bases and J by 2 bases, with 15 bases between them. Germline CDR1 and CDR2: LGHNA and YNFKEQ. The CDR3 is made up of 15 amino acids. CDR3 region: CASSPRTDRTYEQYF. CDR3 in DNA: TGTGCCAGCAGCCCCCGCACCGACAGGACCTACGAGCAGTACTTC.